This T cell receptor (beta chain) was observed in a study of Tregs in tolerant kidney transplant recipients. The germline V gene has CDR1 KGHSH and CDR2 LQKENI. The CDR3 covers 16 residues. With V trimmed by 3 bases and J by 8 bases, 8 bases remained unmatched. Repertoires were generated with immunoSEQ multiplex PCR, while TCRdb's copy carries only in-frame clones and drops some. Altogether about 83,000 clones are present, about 98% being singletons, with the ten largest covering about 0.5%. V usage is TRBV18 and J usage is TRBJ2-1; 12 nucleotides align to TRBD2. This clonotype was obtained from a human donor who received a combined kidney and bone marrow transplant. The sequences come from CD4+ T cells from blood, collected before the transplant. CDR3 sequence reads: CASSPSLAGGLDEQFF. The CDR3 DNA follows: TGTGCCAGCTCACCTTCCCTAGCGGGGGGGCTAGATGAGCAGTTCTTC.